This is a list of T cell receptor beta chains from one sample in a study of CXCR3 chemokines and chemotherapy response in bladder cancer. Using its own MiXCR run on the PCR reads, TCRdb lists one record per CDR3 protein. The sample yields 3,000 to 3,500 distinct CDR3 sequences, roughly 26% seen once. The specimen was obtained from a patient whose treatment included neoadjuvant chemotherapy. The source of these receptors is a human donor with bladder cancer that did not respond to neoadjuvant chemotherapy. Each CDR3 is given with its conserved first and last residue. The D gene is left open where the match is weak. Size values are once, few and many counts, or a class for expanded clones, and some rows have none.

j_call clone_size v_call d_call cdr3_nt cdr3_aa
TRBJ1-3 NA TRBV2 NA TGTGCCAGCAGTTCGACAGCCTCTGGAAACACCATATATTTT CASSSTASGNTIYF
TRBJ2-3 many TRBV6-5 NA TGTGCCAGCAGTTATTTCGGGGGCGCGACAGATACGCAGTATTTT CASSYFGGATDTQYF
TRBJ2-7 many TRBV14 NA TGTGCCAGCAGCCCAAAAATTCGAGGGGTTTCCTACGAGCAGTACTTC CASSPKIRGVSYEQYF
TRBJ2-7 medium-sized TRBV5-4 TRBD1 TGTGCCAGCAGCCCGGACAGGGCGGCCTACGAGCAGTACTTC CASSPDRAAYEQYF
TRBJ1-2 many TRBV7-9 NA TGTGCCAGCACCCCACGTCAGTTCGGGGCAGAGCGAAACTATGGCTACACCTTC CASTPRQFGAERNYGYTF
TRBJ1-1 many TRBV5-6 NA TGTGCCAGCAGCTACAACGGGGGACCCTTAACTGAAGCTTTCTTT CASSYNGGPLTEAFF
TRBJ1-3 NA TRBV2 NA TGTGCCAGCAGGGGGGACGCTGGAAACACCATATATTTT CASRGDAGNTIYF
TRBJ1-6 medium-sized TRBV19 NA TGTGCCAGTAGCAGTTCCTATAATTCACCCCTCCACTTT CASSSSYNSPLHF
TRBJ1-3 many TRBV7-9 NA TGTGCCAGCAGCAGGGACCTAGGGAACACCATATATTTT CASSRDLGNTIYF
TRBJ1-2 medium-sized TRBV6-2/TRBV6-3 NA TGTGCCAGCAGTTGGGACAAACTGAGCTATGGCTACACCTTC CASSWDKLSYGYTF
TRBJ2-7 few TRBV4-1 NA TGCGCCAGCAGCCAAGCGGACTATGGCTACGAGCAGTACTTC CASSQADYGYEQYF
TRBJ2-7 NA TRBV6-2/TRBV6-3 NA TGTGCCAGCAGTTATACCACCGGGGAGCTGTACTTC CASSYTTGELYF
TRBJ1-1 many TRBV6-5 NA TGTGCCAGCAGTTACTCGAGCCCCCTCGGGGACAAAGCTTTCTTT CASSYSSPLGDKAFF
TRBJ2-1 few TRBV20-1 NA TGCAGTGCCCCCCTTTGGGGCGCAAAAAACAATGAGCAGTTCTTC CSAPLWGAKNNEQFF
TRBJ1-1 medium-sized TRBV6-2/TRBV6-3 NA TGTGCCAGCAGTCCTCAGACAAACGCTGAAGCTTTCTTT CASSPQTNAEAFF
TRBJ2-2 once TRBV6-6 TRBD2 TGTGCCAGCAGTTACCCGACCGCGGGGGGGGCCAGGGCGCCCGGGGAGCTGTTTTTT CASSYPTAGGARAPGELFF
TRBJ1-3 many TRBV6-1 NA TGTGCCAGCAGTGAAATGGCAGGGTCCGGAAACACCATATATTTT CASSEMAGSGNTIYF
TRBJ2-7 medium-sized TRBV19 TRBD2 TGTGCCAGTAGCCTGATTACGGGAGGCTACGAGCAGTACTTC CASSLITGGYEQYF
TRBJ1-2 many TRBV5-4 NA TGTGCCAGCAGCTCAACCGGGATCTATCGCTACACCTTC CASSSTGIYRYTF
TRBJ1-2 many TRBV29-1 TRBD1 TGCAGCGTTACGACCGGGACAGGGGGTTATGGCTACACCTTC CSVTTGTGGYGYTF
TRBJ2-1 medium-sized TRBV6-5 TRBD2 TGTGCCAGCAGTCCCTGGGGCGGGGGACTACTCTCCTACAATGAGCAGTTCTTC CASSPWGGGLLSYNEQFF
TRBJ2-1 many TRBV2 NA TGTGCCAGCATACGCGGGGAGGTCGGTGAGCAGTTCTTC CASIRGEVGEQFF
TRBJ1-1 many TRBV20-1 NA TGCAGTGCTAGATGGCAGGGCCTATCTAGCACTGAAGCTTTCTTT CSARWQGLSSTEAFF
TRBJ1-2 many TRBV27 NA TGTGCCAGCAGTTTGGGGGACGGGCTCGGTGGCTACACCTTC CASSLGDGLGGYTF
TRBJ1-1 NA TRBV6-5 NA TGTGCCAGCAGTCGAGTAATGAACACTGAAGCTTTT CASSRVMNTEAF
TRBJ2-3 medium-sized TRBV5-6 TRBD2 TGTGCCAGCAGCTTGGCCGGGACTAGCGTCGATACGCAGTATTTT CASSLAGTSVDTQYF
TRBJ2-2 once TRBV7-9 NA TGTGCCAGCAGCTTAGAGGGGATGAACACCGGGGAGCTGTTTTTT CASSLEGMNTGELFF
TRBJ1-2 NA TRBV20-1 TRBD1 TGCAGTGCTGCTCCGGGACAGGGGGAGGGCTATGGCTACACCTTC CSAAPGQGEGYGYTF
TRBJ2-5 NA TRBV19 TRBD2 TGTGCCAGTAGTATAGTTGGTGCCCCCGGGGGGGGACTAGCGGGGGGAAGAGGCGGAGAGACCCAGTACTTC CASSIVGAPGGGLAGGRGGETQYF
TRBJ2-1 many TRBV5-4 NA TGTGCCAGCAGCTCCCCGGCGAGTTCTTCCTACAATGAGCAGTTCTTC CASSSPASSSYNEQFF
TRBJ2-3 few TRBV11-2 NA TGTGCCAGCAGCATAGGGGACATCACAGATACGCAGTATTTT CASSIGDITDTQYF
TRBJ2-2 many TRBV5-6 TRBD2 TGTGCCAGCAGCTATACTAGCGGGGTACTCGGGGAGCTGTTTTTT CASSYTSGVLGELFF
TRBJ1-2 many TRBV7-3 TRBD1 TGTGCCAGCAGCTCAACCGGGACAGGGGGGTTTAGTGGCTACACCTTC CASSSTGTGGFSGYTF
TRBJ1-4 many TRBV6-5 TRBD1 TGTGCCAGCAGTCCGGACAGGTTTAATGAAAAACTGTTTTTT CASSPDRFNEKLFF
TRBJ2-7 NA TRBV6-6 NA TGTGCCAGCACGTTACCGACAACCGGGGACTTCGAGCAGTACTTC CASTLPTTGDFEQYF
TRBJ2-1 NA TRBV6-5 TRBD1 TGTGCCAGCACTGACCCGGACAGGGGAAATGGGGGCAATGAGCAGTTCTTC CASTDPDRGNGGNEQFF
TRBJ1-1 medium-sized TRBV29-1 NA TGCAGCGTTGAAGTGGTCAGGGCCTTACACACTGAAGCTTTCTTT CSVEVVRALHTEAFF
TRBJ1-1 NA TRBV5-5 NA TGTGCCAGCAGCCACCACATGAACACTGAAGCTTTCTTT CASSHHMNTEAFF
TRBJ1-6 once TRBV6-5 NA TGTGCCAGCAGGCTAGGGCAAATTTTTGGTTCACTCCACTTT CASRLGQIFGSLHF
TRBJ1-2 medium-sized TRBV18 NA TGTGCCAGCTCACATGGGACAATGTATGGCTACACCTTC CASSHGTMYGYTF
TRBJ2-6 NA TRBV6-6 NA TGTGCCAGCAGGTTAGGGGCGCACGGGGCCAACGTCCTGACTTTC CASRLGAHGANVLTF
TRBJ2-3 many TRBV7-3 TRBD2 TGTGCCAGCAGCTCCGGGACTATATTGAATTTT CASSSGTILNF
TRBJ2-5 many TRBV20-1 NA TGCAGTGCTAGGATGACGCGAGGCCAAGAGACCCAGTACTTC CSARMTRGQETQYF
TRBJ2-7 few TRBV4-3 NA TGCGCCAGCAGCCAAGAGGGTCAGGGGGGATCCTACGAGCAGTACTTC CASSQEGQGGSYEQYF
TRBJ2-7 medium-sized TRBV10-3 NA TGTGCCATCAGTGGGGGTGTGGGGGAATCTTACGAGCAGTACTTC CAISGGVGESYEQYF
TRBJ1-5 medium-sized TRBV7-2 NA TGTGCCAGCAGCTTAGGCCCGCAACAGCCCCAGCATTTT CASSLGPQQPQHF
TRBJ2-3 medium-sized TRBV7-2 NA TGTGCCAGCAGCCGAGGCGGGGCCTCAGATACGCAGTATTTT CASSRGGASDTQYF
TRBJ1-1 NA TRBV9 NA TGTGCCAGCAGCTGGGAGGGAAACACTGAAGCTTTCTTT CASSWEGNTEAFF
TRBJ1-6 many TRBV27 NA TGTGCCAGCACACAGGACATTCGAGATTCACCCCTCCACTTT CASTQDIRDSPLHF
TRBJ2-1 large TRBV10-3 NA TGTGCCATCGGGGATACCTCCTACAATGAGCAGTTCTTC CAIGDTSYNEQFF
TRBJ2-7 medium-sized TRBV19 TRBD2 TGTGCCAGTTCGCGAGCGGTAACTAGCGGGGGCTACGAGCAGTACTTC CASSRAVTSGGYEQYF
TRBJ1-2 medium-sized TRBV12-5 NA TGTGCTAGTGGCCCAGGACAGACCTTCTATGGCTACACCTTC CASGPGQTFYGYTF
TRBJ1-2 many TRBV12-3/TRBV12-4 NA TGTGCCAGCAGTTTAAGGGCAGACTCCTACTATGGCTACACCTTC CASSLRADSYYGYTF
TRBJ2-5 few TRBV9 NA TGTGCCAGCAGCGTCGGACTGGACCAAGAGACCCAGTACTTC CASSVGLDQETQYF